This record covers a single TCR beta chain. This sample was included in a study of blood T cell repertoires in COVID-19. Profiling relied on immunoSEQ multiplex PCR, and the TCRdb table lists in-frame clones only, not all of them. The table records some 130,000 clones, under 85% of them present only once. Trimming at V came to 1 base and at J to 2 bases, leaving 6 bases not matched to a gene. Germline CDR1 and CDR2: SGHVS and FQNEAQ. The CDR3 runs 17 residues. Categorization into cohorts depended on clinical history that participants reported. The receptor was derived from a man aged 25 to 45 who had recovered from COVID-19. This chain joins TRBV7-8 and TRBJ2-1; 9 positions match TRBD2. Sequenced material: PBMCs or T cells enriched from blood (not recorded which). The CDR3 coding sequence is TGTGCCAGCAGCTTAGGGCGCGGGGGGGGAACCTACAATGAGCAGTTCTTC. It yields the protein CASSLGRGGGTYNEQFF.